A selection of T cell receptor beta chains follows, all from one sample in a study of cytomegalovirus exposure and HLA in healthy donors. The table came from immunoSEQ multiplex PCR; TCRdb's copy has only in-frame clones and leaves some out. Counted here are about 210,000 clones, approximately 80% occurring once; the ten biggest clones make up roughly 10%. Sequencing was performed on PBMCs. The origin of the receptors is a woman aged 50 to 60 in good health and CMV-seropositive. Both conserved end residues are part of each CDR3. The D gene is left open where the match is weak. Where a row states a size, it is once, few, many or the class of an expanded clone; other rows omit it.

j_gene	v_gene	d_gene	len	abundance	CDR3nt	CDR3aa
TRBJ1-2	TRBV25-1	.	13	.	TGTGCCAGCAGGGACAGTTTACGGGATGGCTACACCTTC	CASRDSLRDGYTF
TRBJ1-6	TRBV5-8	.	15	.	TGTGCCAGCAGCCCCGGGACACTCCATAATTCACCCCTCCACTTT	CASSPGTLHNSPLHF
TRBJ2-7	TRBV19	TRBD2	18	.	TGTGCCAGTAGTATGACCGGGACTAGCGGGCCGAGCTCCTACGAGCAGTACTTC	CASSMTGTSGPSSYEQYF
TRBJ2-3	TRBV6-4	.	13	.	TGTGCCAGCAGTGATGGCGACTCAGATACGCAGTATTTT	CASSDGDSDTQYF
TRBJ2-5	TRBV5-1	.	15	.	TGCGCCAGCAGCTTGTTGCAGGAAACAGGAGAGACCCAGTACTTC	CASSLLQETGETQYF
TRBJ2-5	TRBV11-2	.	13	.	TGTGCCAGCAGCGTAGGACTGCAAGAGACCCAGTACTTC	CASSVGLQETQYF
TRBJ1-5	TRBV18	.	15	.	TGTGCCAGCTCATCTAGTCCCGGGACAAGCCAGCCCCAGCATTTT	CASSSSPGTSQPQHF
TRBJ1-5	TRBV5-1	TRBD1	15	few	TGCGCCAGCAGCTTGGGGACAGGGGAAAATCAGCCCCAGCATTTT	CASSLGTGENQPQHF
TRBJ1-2	TRBV2	.	16	.	TGTGCCAGCAGTGATTGGTCCCTGCGCCGGGGAGATGGCTACACCTTC	CASSDWSLRRGDGYTF
TRBJ2-3	TRBV7-2	.	15	once	TGTGCCAGCAGCTTGTTCAGGTCGAGCACAGATACGCAGTATTTT	CASSLFRSSTDTQYF
TRBJ2-7	TRBV2	TRBD2	15	.	TGTGCCAGCAGTGACGTAGCGGGGGGGACCTACGAGCAGTACTTC	CASSDVAGGTYEQYF
TRBJ2-1	TRBV27	.	13	.	TGTGCCAGCAGTTTTCGGGGGGCTGGGGAGCAGTTCTTC	CASSFRGAGEQFF
TRBJ1-6	TRBV27	TRBD1	14	.	TGTGCCAGCAGAAAACAGGGGGGTCCTTCACCCCTCCACTTT	CASRKQGGPSPLHF
TRBJ1-6	TRBV27	TRBD1	17	.	TGTGCCAGCAGTTATGGAACAGGGGGCGCTTGGAATTCACCCCTCCACTTT	CASSYGTGGAWNSPLHF
TRBJ1-2	TRBV5-1	.	15	.	TGCGCCAGCAGCTTGGGGACGACAGGTCGTGCCGACTACACCTTC	CASSLGTTGRADYTF
TRBJ1-1	TRBV19	.	14	.	TGTGCCAGTAGCGGGGGGAGACCGAACACTGAAGCTTTCTTT	CASSGGRPNTEAFF
TRBJ1-5	TRBV6-1	.	15	.	TGTGCCAGCAGGCGGGACCCATATAGCAATCAGCCCCAGCATTTT	CASRRDPYSNQPQHF
TRBJ1-1	TRBV7-2	.	11	.	TGTGCCAGCACCTTCTACACTGAAGCTTTCTTT	CASTFYTEAFF
TRBJ1-1	TRBV7-3	.	14	.	TGTGCCAGCAGCTCCAACAGGGTGGGCTCAGTCGCTTTCTTT	CASSSNRVGSVAFF
TRBJ2-1	TRBV7-8	.	16	.	TGTGCCAGCAGCTTAGACGGGACTGGATTTCGCAATGAGCAGTTCTTC	CASSLDGTGFRNEQFF
TRBJ1-1	TRBV10-3	.	17	.	TGTGCCATCAGTGAGTCATGGGGCATTGGGGTGAACACTGAAGCTTTCTTT	CAISESWGIGVNTEAFF
TRBJ2-5	TRBV19	TRBD1	14	.	TGTGCCAGTACTAGGACAGGGGGCCACGAGACCCAGTACTTC	CASTRTGGHETQYF
TRBJ1-5	TRBV7-9	TRBD1	14	.	TGTTCCAGCAGCTCGGACAGGGGGTATCAGCCCCAGCATTTT	CSSSSDRGYQPQHF
TRBJ1-5	TRBV19	.	14	.	TGTGCCAGTGCCCCCAGGATGGTCAATCAGCCCCAGCATTTT	CASAPRMVNQPQHF
TRBJ2-6	TRBV27	.	16	.	TGTGCCAGCAGCTTCTCGGGGGGCGCTGGGGCCAACGTCCTGACTTTC	CASSFSGGAGANVLTF
TRBJ2-5	TRBV29-1	.	11	.	TGCAGTGGGCGCGGGGAAGAGACCCAGTACTTC	CSGRGEETQYF
TRBJ2-7	TRBV28	TRBD1	16	.	TGTGCCAGCAGTTTGGGCGACAGGGTTCGATCCTACGAGCAGTACTTC	CASSLGDRVRSYEQYF
TRBJ2-2	TRBV10-3	.	16	.	TGTGCCATCAGTGAGTCGTGGGGGGAGGACACCGGGGAGCTGTTTTTT	CAISESWGEDTGELFF
TRBJ1-2	TRBV30	.	15	.	TGTGCCTGGAGAAACCGGGACAAAAGCCTCTATGGCTACACCTTC	CAWRNRDKSLYGYTF
TRBJ2-3	TRBV5-1	.	14	.	TGCGCCAGCGGAGGCACGGGGTATGCAAATACGCAGTATTTT	CASGGTGYANTQYF
TRBJ1-1	TRBV28	.	15	few	TGTGCCAGCAGTCCAAGGGGGAGGGTGGGCACTGAAGCTTTCTTT	CASSPRGRVGTEAFF
TRBJ2-3	TRBV6-5	.	11	.	TGTGCCAGCCAGAGCACAGATACGCAGTATTTT	CASQSTDTQYF
TRBJ2-3	TRBV30	TRBD2	18	.	TGTGCCTGGAGTGTAACGGGAGGCATGATTGGTAGCACAGATACGCAGTATTTT	CAWSVTGGMIGSTDTQYF
TRBJ2-4	TRBV7-9	.	16	.	TGTGCCAGCAGCTTAGCCAGGGGCATAGCCAAAAACATTCAGTACTTC	CASSLARGIAKNIQYF
TRBJ2-4	TRBV7-8	TRBD2	17	.	TGTGCCAGCAGCTATAGAAGACTAGCGGGGGGGCCAGACATTCAGTACTTC	CASSYRRLAGGPDIQYF
TRBJ1-2	TRBV25-1	.	15	.	TGTGCCAGCAGTGAGAATCGCGGGACGAACTATGGCTACACCTTC	CASSENRGTNYGYTF
TRBJ1-1	TRBV19	.	15	.	TGTGCCAGTAGGACGGGGGGGCCCCTGAACACTGAAGCTTTCTTT	CASRTGGPLNTEAFF
TRBJ2-1	TRBV7-3	.	15	.	TGTGCCAGCAGCTCCCTAGCCTGGGGGGACAATGAGCAGTTCTTC	CASSSLAWGDNEQFF
TRBJ2-7	TRBV6-1	.	13	.	TGTGCCAGCAGTGTCGTCAGCTCCTACGAGCAGTACTTC	CASSVVSSYEQYF
TRBJ2-6	TRBV28	.	15	.	TGTGCCAGCAGTTTTCGTGTCTCTGGGGCCAACGTCCTGACTTTC	CASSFRVSGANVLTF
TRBJ2-2	TRBV19	.	15	.	TGTGCCAGTAAAATTGGGGGCCAGAACACCGGGGAGCTGTTTTTT	CASKIGGQNTGELFF
TRBJ1-5	TRBV4-1	.	17	.	TGCGCCAGCAGCCCTGGGGGGATTCCCCTTGGGAATCAGCCCCAGCATTTT	CASSPGGIPLGNQPQHF
TRBJ2-2	TRBV7-9	.	15	.	TGTGCCAGCAGTTCGACACATACGAACACCGGGGAGCTGTTTTTT	CASSSTHTNTGELFF
TRBJ2-7	TRBV20-1	.	11	.	TGCAGTGCTACCAGCTCCTACGAGCAGTACTTC	CSATSSYEQYF
TRBJ2-3	TRBV6-5	.	16	.	TGTGCCAGCAGTTACTCGCTAAGCGGCCGCACAGATACGCAGTATTTT	CASSYSLSGRTDTQYF
TRBJ2-7	TRBV27	TRBD2	16	.	TGTGCCAGCAGTGGCGGGGGACTAGCGGGGCCTAGGGAGCAGTACTTC	CASSGGGLAGPREQYF
TRBJ2-5	TRBV7-8	.	14	once	TGTGCCACCACCCGTACTTCGGAGGGGGAGACCCAGTACTTC	CATTRTSEGETQYF
TRBJ2-1	TRBV5-1	.	16	.	TGCGCCAGCAGTACAGGGTCTCTTTCCCGGCTTAATGAGCAGTTCTTC	CASSTGSLSRLNEQFF
TRBJ1-4	TRBV5-1	TRBD1	15	.	TGCGCCAGCAGCGAGGGGACAGGGTCTAATGAAAAACTGTTTTTT	CASSEGTGSNEKLFF
TRBJ2-1	TRBV19	.	16	.	TGTGCCAGTAGTAGCCGTGTCAGGGGGGACCACAATGAGCAGTTCTTC	CASSSRVRGDHNEQFF
TRBJ1-2	TRBV7-9	.	14	.	TGTGCCAGCAGCACGTACAGGGTTGACTATGGCTACACCTTC	CASSTYRVDYGYTF
TRBJ2-3	TRBV7-2	TRBD1	16	.	TGTGCCAGCAGCCCGGTGGGACAGGGGATCGCAGATACGCAGTATTTT	CASSPVGQGIADTQYF
TRBJ2-2	TRBV7-2	TRBD1	15	once	TGTGCCAGCAACCCGGGACAGCTGAACACCGGGGAGCTGTTTTTT	CASNPGQLNTGELFF